The next 29 T cell receptor beta chains were all read from a single sample in a study of identical twins. TCRdb fed the 5' RACE reads into MiXCR, producing one record per CDR3 protein. The data contain 700,000 or so distinct CDR3 sequences, less than 25% of them singletons. This same sample was also part of a study on T cells expressing NK-cell markers.

Sequencing was carried out using PBMCs. Receptors originate from a woman aged 18 to 35 in good health.

This clonotype was picked up a small number of times. CDR3 coding DNA: TGCAGTGCTAGAGGAGGACAGGGCCTGAACACTGAAGCTTTCTTT. It encodes CSARGGQGLNTEAFF. V usage is TRBV20-1 and J usage is TRBJ1-1, with 8 bases matching TRBD1. CDR3 length: 15 amino acids. The V gene end was trimmed by 1 base and the J gene end by 0 bases; junction bases not matched to a gene: 4. From germline, CDR1 is DFQATT and CDR2 SNEGSKA (reference sequence).

V is TRBV5-1 and J is TRBJ2-1, with 10 bases matching TRBD2. With 4 bases clipped from V and 2 bases from J, the junction kept 9 bases outside the gene matches. Per the germline V gene, CDR1 is SGHRS and CDR2 is YFSETQ. The CDR3 extends over 17 amino acids. The DNA of the CDR3 is TGCGCCAGCAGCCCCCCGGGACTAGCGAGTCCCTACAATGAGCAGTTCTTC. As protein: CASSPPGLASPYNEQFF.

This clonotype has at least ten counts. The chain has TRBV12-3 or TRBV12-4 and TRBJ1-1, with unresolved D. This CDR3 is 9 amino acids long. Trimming removed 2 bases from V and 10 bases from J, with 2 bases in between. Here the CDR3 DNA reads TGTGCCAGCAGTTTACCAGCTTTCTTT. The encoded protein is CASSLPAFF.

The chain links TRBV29-1 to TRBJ1-1, with D unresolved. Germline V gene sequence: CDR1 SQVTM, CDR2 ANQGSEA. V was clipped by 3 bases and J by 0 bases, with 8 bases between them. This CDR3 contains 13 residues. CDR3 sequence: CSVDDDMNTEAFF. The CDR3 coding sequence is TGCAGCGTTGACGACGACATGAACACTGAAGCTTTCTTT.

The chain has TRBV29-1 and TRBJ1-1, with D possibly matching TRBD1 (5 bases). Germline loops: CDR1 SQVTM, CDR2 ANQGSEA. The CDR3 totals 11 residues. With 5 bases removed from V and 7 bases from J, the gap between germline ends came to 11 bases. CDR3 in DNA: TGCAGCGTTCCCGAGGGGCTTGAAGCTTTCTTT. It codes for CSVPEGLEAFF.

This clonotype was observed many times. The chain links TRBV3-1 to TRBJ2-3, with D possibly TRBD2 on 5 matching bases. The germline V and J ends were trimmed by 1 base and 4 bases, with 15 bases remaining between them. The CDR3 is made up of 16 amino acids. Germline CDR1 and CDR2: LGHDT and YNNKEL (reference sequence). Here the CDR3 DNA reads TGTGCCAGCAGCCAAGCGAGGACGGTGAGGGCAGATACGCAGTATTTT. Amino acids: CASSQARTVRADTQYF.

This clonotype was counted between two and nine times. The genes are TRBV5-6 and TRBJ2-1; TRBD2 matches 13 bases. V dropped 3 bases and J dropped 9; count of bases not matched to a gene: 6. The germline CDR1 and CDR2 sequences are SGHDT and YYEEEE. This CDR3 is built from 15 residues. The CDR3 region has the DNA TGTGCCAGCAGCTCTATGACTAGCGGGAGGTTTGAGCAGTTCTTC. It codes for CASSSMTSGRFEQFF.

The table lists this clonotype with many counts. This chain uses TRBV5-6 with TRBJ1-2, with TRBD1 identical over 11 bases. Per germline, CDR1 SGHDT and CDR2 YYEEEE. V shed 5 bases and J 8 bases; nucleotides not matched to a gene: 5. The CDR3 length is 13 residues. The CDR3 is CASRGQGAGGYTF. Written as DNA, the CDR3 is TGTGCCAGCAGAGGACAGGGGGCGGGCGGCTACACCTTC.

This clonotype was seen at least ten times. The chain is built from TRBV6-2 or TRBV6-3 and TRBJ2-2; D gene ambiguous. The CDR3 sequence is 14 residues long. Germline V lookup: CDR1 MNHEY, CDR2 SVGEGT. The V end lost 0 bases, the J end lost 1 base, and 3 bases lay between the germline ends. The CDR3 nucleotides are TGTGCCAGCAGTTACTCGATGAACACCGGGGAGCTGTTTTTT. Its translation: CASSYSMNTGELFF.

This clonotype was recorded a few times. V usage is TRBV10-3 and J usage is TRBJ2-7; tentatively, D is TRBD2 (5 bases). V dropped 10 bases and J dropped 1 base, with 17 bases sitting between them. The germline gives CDR1 ENHRY, CDR2 SYGVKD. This CDR3 has 14 residues. The CDR3 coding sequence is TGTGCCACCTCGCAAGGACTGGTTTCCTACGAGCAGTACTTC. This translates into CATSQGLVSYEQYF.

In its sample, this clonotype was seen many times. This sequence joins TRBV5-1 and TRBJ2-5; no clear D. Trimming took off 0 bases at V and 5 bases at J, with 11 bases between the two ends. This CDR3 contains 14 residues. Germline V gene lookup returns CDR1 SGHRS and CDR2 YFSETQ. Here the CDR3 reads CASSLALGSETQYF. The DNA of the CDR3 is TGCGCCAGCAGCTTGGCCCTCGGTTCGGAGACCCAGTACTTC.

This clonotype came up a few times. The CDR3 sequence: CSVEDRRETQYF. The CDR3, as DNA: TGCAGCGTTGAAGACAGAAGAGAGACCCAGTACTTC. The V call is TRBV29-1, the J call TRBJ2-5; D not certain. V lost 0 bases to trimming and J lost 4 bases, with 6 bases between them. The germline CDR1 and CDR2 sequences are SQVTM and ANQGSEA. The CDR3 has 12 residues. The full variable domain, with the rest looked up from reference TRBV29-1 and TRBJ2-5, is SAVISQKPSRDICQRGTSLTIQCQVDSQVTMMFWYRQQPGQSLTLIATANQGSEATYESGFVIDKFPISRPNLTFSTLTVSNMSPEDSSIYLCSVEDRRETQYFGPGTRLLVL.

The rearrangement joins TRBV20-1 to TRBJ2-7; D perhaps matches TRBD1 (6 bases). Per the germline V gene, CDR1 is DFQATT and CDR2 is SNEGSKA (reference sequence). The CDR3 has 15 amino acids. Trimming took off 3 bases at V and 5 bases at J, with 20 bases between the two ends. The CDR3 DNA sequence: TGCAGTGCTAGGGCAGGGGAATCTCTTGGGGACGAGCAGTACTTC. Its protein product is CSARAGESLGDEQYF.

The chain combines TRBV4-3 with TRBJ2-7, with D tentatively TRBD1 (6 bases). CDR1 and CDR2 (germline): LGHNA, YSLEER. V lost 0 bases and J 9 bases, leaving 18 bases between the germline ends. The CDR3 has 15 residues. CDR3 sequence (DNA): TGCGCCAGCAGCCAAGATAGGCTGGGGGCAAGGCGGCAGTACTTC. This encodes CASSQDRLGARRQYF.

The chain recombines TRBV10-3 with TRBJ2-7; 8 bases are a match to TRBD2. The CDR3 is 14 residues long. V trimming: 7 bases; J trimming: 5 bases; junction bases outside the gene matches: 10. CDR1 is ENHRY, CDR2 SYGVKD, per germline. The CDR3 bases are TGTGCCATCAAACTCGGACTAGCACTAGACGAGCAGTACTTC. Protein product: CAIKLGLALDEQYF.

The chain joins TRBV11-1 to TRBJ2-1; D gene ambiguous. The CDR3 is made up of 15 amino acids. Germline CDR1 is SGHAT and CDR2 is FQDESV (reference sequence). Trimming left V 1 base short and J 8 bases short, with 15 bases between. Here the CDR3 reads CASSLVSARRDEQFF. CDR3 nucleotides: TGTGCCAGCAGCTTAGTTTCGGCCAGGCGAGATGAGCAGTTCTTC.

This clonotype was seen only a few times. V gene TRBV5-1 combines with J gene TRBJ2-7, with 9 bases identical to TRBD1. CDR3 length: 14 residues. Trimming removed 4 bases from V and 4 bases from J; junction bases left unmatched: 6. The germline V gene has CDR1 SGHRS and CDR2 YFSETQ. The CDR3 sequence is CASSGTGGAYEQYF. The DNA for the CDR3 is TGCGCCAGCAGCGGAACAGGGGGCGCTTACGAGCAGTACTTC.

This clonotype appeared many times. This CDR3 reads CASSGGLAGGTDTQYF. The CDR3 nucleotides are TGTGCCAGCAGCGGCGGACTAGCGGGAGGGACAGATACGCAGTATTTT. This chain connects TRBV9 to TRBJ2-3, with 15 bases identical to TRBD2. Trimming took 3 bases from V and 3 from J; bases not matched to a gene: 2. CDR3 length equals 16 residues. Per germline, CDR1 SGDLS and CDR2 YYNGEE.

The chain carries TRBV7-9 and TRBJ2-1; tentative D call: TRBD2 (5 bases). The CDR3 sequence is 13 residues long. V was shortened by 5 bases and J by 6 bases, with 11 bases between the two germline ends. Germline V gene lookup returns CDR1 SEHNR and CDR2 FQNEAQ (reference sequence). The CDR3 nucleotides are TGTGCCAGCAGCCCACCGGGGTTCAATGAGCAGTTCTTC. Translation: CASSPPGFNEQFF.

This clonotype has only a few counts. V usage is TRBV5-6 and J usage is TRBJ2-7; 8 bases fit TRBD1. The V gene's germline CDR1 is SGHDT and CDR2 YYEEEE. J lost 7 bases, V lost 7 bases, and 16 bases had no gene match. The CDR3 has 15 residues. Here the CDR3 DNA reads TGTGCCAGCCGACATCGGTACAGGGGGTCGAAGGAGCAGTACTTC. As protein: CASRHRYRGSKEQYF.

The table lists this clonotype with many counts. The chain has TRBV20-1 and TRBJ2-4; D ambiguous. This CDR3 spans 11 amino acids. Germline CDR1 DFQATT, CDR2 SNEGSKA (reference sequence). V shed 1 base and J shed 9 bases, with 7 bases lying between them. The CDR3 DNA follows: TGCAGTGCTAGAGTGAACAGCATTCAGTACTTC. Protein product: CSARVNSIQYF.

With regard to this clonotype: A read error may produce the germline difference seen at one junction end. This chain connects TRBV20-1 to TRBJ1-2; TRBD1 might be the D (5 bases). The CDR3 covers 12 residues. The germline gives CDR1 DFQATT, CDR2 SNEGSKA (reference sequence). This CDR3 is CSASLGQGGLNF. In DNA, the CDR3 is TGCAGTGCTAGTTTGGGCCAGGGTGGACTGAACTTC.

This clonotype occurred a few times. The V and J genes are TRBV20-1 and TRBJ2-5, with a possible D match to TRBD1 (5 bases). V gave up 6 bases and J gave up 0 bases, with 17 bases separating them. The CDR3 has 15 amino acids. The germline CDR1 and CDR2 sequences are DFQATT and SNEGSKA (reference sequence). In nucleotides, the CDR3 is TGCAGTGCCACCCCACGGGCAGGGAACCAAGAGACCCAGTACTTC. It yields the protein CSATPRAGNQETQYF.

Notes on this clonotype: Germline is not matched at one junction end, which may reflect a read error. The rearrangement uses TRBV7-2 and TRBJ2-7; D might be TRBD1 (7 bases). CDR1 SGHTA and CDR2 FQGNSA come from the germline V gene. The CDR3 runs to 16 residues. The CDR3 spells CASTLRGYRGNYEQYF. In nucleotides, the CDR3 is TGTGCCAGCACCTTACGGGGGTACAGGGGCAACTACGAGCAGTACTTC.

The chain uses TRBV5-1 and TRBJ1-3, with no clear D. CDR1 and CDR2 from the germline V gene are SGHRS and YFSETQ. The CDR3 spans 15 residues. The V end was cut by 4 bases, the J end by 2 bases, with 13 bases between. For the CDR3, the DNA is TGCGCCAGCAGCCCCGGACCCCTGGCTGGAAACACCATATATTTT. This codes for CASSPGPLAGNTIYF.

This clonotype was detected a few times. This chain links TRBV12-3 or TRBV12-4 with TRBJ1-4, with D perhaps TRBD1 (5 bases). This CDR3 has 15 residues. V was clipped by 1 base and J by 3 bases, with 9 bases between them. The CDR3 DNA is TGTGCCAGCAGTTTAGGAGGGGAGGCTAATGAAAAACTGTTTTTT. Its protein product is CASSLGGEANEKLFF.

The V and J genes are TRBV5-1 and TRBJ2-7; D is perhaps TRBD2 (6 bases). Trimming shortened V by 2 bases and J by 2 bases, and 11 bases separated the two germline ends. Germline V CDR1 and CDR2: SGHRS, YFSETQ. The CDR3 has 14 amino acids. CDR3 sequence (DNA): TGCGCCAGCAGCTTTGCGGGGCCCCCCTACGAGCAGTACTTC. Residues: CASSFAGPPYEQYF.

V is TRBV6-5 and J is TRBJ2-7, with D maybe TRBD1 (8 bases). The CDR3 spans 14 residues. The germline V and J ends were trimmed by 3 bases and 7 bases, with 16 bases remaining between them. Germline V gives CDR1 MNHEY, CDR2 SVGAGI. The CDR3 protein is CASSYRIQGGEQYF. CDR3 bases: TGTGCCAGCAGTTATCGGATACAGGGGGGGGAGCAGTACTTC.

The rearrangement links TRBV28 to TRBJ1-5; perhaps TRBD1 as D (5 bases). The CDR3 runs to 13 residues. Per the germline V gene, CDR1 is MDHEN and CDR2 is SYDVKM. V gave up 8 bases and J gave up 5 bases, with 13 bases separating them. The CDR3 sequence: CASRWGRDQPQHF. DNA of the CDR3: TGTGCCAGCCGGTGGGGCCGAGATCAGCCCCAGCATTTT. The full variable domain, in which reference TRBV28 and TRBJ1-5 provide the parts outside the CDR3, is DVKVTQSSRYLVKRTGEKVFLECVQDMDHENMFWYRQDPGLGLRLIYFSYDVKMKEKGDIPEGYSVSREKKERFSLILESASTNQTSMYLCASRWGRDQPQHFGDGTRLSIL.